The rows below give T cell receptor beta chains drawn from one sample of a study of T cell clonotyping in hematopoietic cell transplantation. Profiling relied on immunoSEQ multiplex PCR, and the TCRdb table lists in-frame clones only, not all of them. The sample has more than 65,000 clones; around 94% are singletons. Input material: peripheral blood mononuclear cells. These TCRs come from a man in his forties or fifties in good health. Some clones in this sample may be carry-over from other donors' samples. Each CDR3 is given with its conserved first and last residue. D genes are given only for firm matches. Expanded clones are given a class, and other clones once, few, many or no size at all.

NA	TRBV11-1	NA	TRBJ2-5	TGTGCCAGCAGCCTTCAGGGTAGTAACCAAGAGACCCAGTACTTC	CASSLQGSNQETQYF
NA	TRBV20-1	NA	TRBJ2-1	TGCAGTGCCACCCAAACGGATGAGCAGTTCTTC	CSATQTDEQFF
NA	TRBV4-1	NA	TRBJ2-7	TGCGCCAGCAGCCAAGTAGGGGCCGGCTCCTACGAGCAGTACTTC	CASSQVGAGSYEQYF
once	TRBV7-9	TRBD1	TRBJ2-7	TGTGCCAGCAGCTCAGACAGGGGTCGACACGAGCAGTACTTC	CASSSDRGRHEQYF
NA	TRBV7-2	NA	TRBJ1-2	TGTGCCAGCAGCTTGGGTGGGGCTAACTATGGCTACACCTTC	CASSLGGANYGYTF
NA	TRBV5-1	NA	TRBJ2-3	TGCGCCAGCAGCCATCGTTCCGGGGGCCACCCTAGCACAGATACGCAGTATTTT	CASSHRSGGHPSTDTQYF
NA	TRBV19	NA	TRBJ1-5	TGTGCCAGTACCGTACAGGGTGGGAGCAATCAGCCCCAGCATTTT	CASTVQGGSNQPQHF
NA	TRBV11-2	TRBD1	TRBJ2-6	TGTGCCAGCAGCCTTAGGGACAGGGGAGCCTCTGGGGCCAACGTCCTGACTTTC	CASSLRDRGASGANVLTF
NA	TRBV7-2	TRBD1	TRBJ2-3	TGTGCCAGCAGCATAACAGGGGGCGAAGATACGCAGTATTTT	CASSITGGEDTQYF
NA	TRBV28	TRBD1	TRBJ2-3	TGTGCCAGCAGTCCTCGTCCAGGGGGCATGGGAGATACGCAGTATTTT	CASSPRPGGMGDTQYF
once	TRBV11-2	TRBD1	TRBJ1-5	TGTGCCAGCAGCCCGGGACAGGGTACGAACAATCAGCCCCAGCATTTT	CASSPGQGTNNQPQHF
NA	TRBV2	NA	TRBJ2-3	TGTGCCAGCAAGCGTAGGGGGACGGTGAGCACAGATACGCAGTATTTT	CASKRRGTVSTDTQYF
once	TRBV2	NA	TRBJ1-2	TGTGCCAGCAGTGAAGAGAGGCCGGGCAGCTATGGCTACACCTTC	CASSEERPGSYGYTF